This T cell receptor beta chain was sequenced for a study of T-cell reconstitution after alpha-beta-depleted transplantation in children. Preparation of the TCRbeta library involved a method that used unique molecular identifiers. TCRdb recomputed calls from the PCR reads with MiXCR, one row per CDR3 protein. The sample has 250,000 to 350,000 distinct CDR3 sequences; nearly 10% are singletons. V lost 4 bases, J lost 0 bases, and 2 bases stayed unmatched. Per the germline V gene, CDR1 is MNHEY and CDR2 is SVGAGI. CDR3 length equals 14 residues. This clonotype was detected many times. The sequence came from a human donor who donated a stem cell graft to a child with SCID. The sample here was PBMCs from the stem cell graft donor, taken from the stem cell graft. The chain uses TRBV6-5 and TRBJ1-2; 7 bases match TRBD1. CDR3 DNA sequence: TGTGCCAGCAGTTCGACAGGGCCTAACTATGGCTACACCTTC. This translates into CASSSTGPNYGYTF.